A selection of T cell receptor beta chains follows, all from one sample in a study of T-cell memory formation after mild COVID-19. MiXCR, run by TCRdb on the 5' RACE reads, gives a single entry per CDR3 protein. The sample records tens of thousands of distinct CDR3 sequences, roughly 17% being singletons. The material sequenced was PBMCs or a T cell subset sorted from them (not recorded which). The receptors were sampled from an adult woman who had mild COVID-19 (a few samples of this study predate the infection). Cell type and time point are not known. Both conserved end residues are part of each CDR3. The order of the fields is CDR3 DNA, CDR3 protein, clone size, J gene, V gene, D gene. D genes are given only for firm matches. The size of a clone is reported for some rows only, either as once, few or many, or as a class for expanded clones.

CDR3nt: TGCAGTGCTAGAGACAGGGAATCCCTCTACGAGCAGTACTTC
CDR3aa: CSARDRESLYEQYF
abundance: NA
j_gene: TRBJ2-7
v_gene: TRBV20-1
d_gene: NA

CDR3nt: TGTGCCAGCAGCTTACCGACAGGGAGCTACGAGCAGTACTTC
CDR3aa: CASSLPTGSYEQYF
abundance: NA
j_gene: TRBJ2-7
v_gene: TRBV5-5
d_gene: TRBD1

CDR3nt: TGTGCCAGCTCACCCAGGGCTAGAAATGAAAAACTGTTTTTT
CDR3aa: CASSPRARNEKLFF
abundance: NA
j_gene: TRBJ1-4
v_gene: TRBV18
d_gene: NA

CDR3nt: TGTGCCAGCAGCTTACATGAGGAGTCTAGCGGGTACCAAGAGACCCAGTACTTC
CDR3aa: CASSLHEESSGYQETQYF
abundance: NA
j_gene: TRBJ2-5
v_gene: TRBV7-3
d_gene: TRBD2

CDR3nt: TGTGCCAGCAGCCAAGATAAGATAGGGGGCACTGAGCAGTTCTTC
CDR3aa: CASSQDKIGGTEQFF
abundance: few
j_gene: TRBJ2-1
v_gene: TRBV3-1
d_gene: TRBD1

CDR3nt: TGCAGTGCTAGAGATTTGGACAGAAGCTCCTACGAGCAGTACTTC
CDR3aa: CSARDLDRSSYEQYF
abundance: few
j_gene: TRBJ2-7
v_gene: TRBV20-1
d_gene: NA

CDR3nt: TGTGCCATCAGTGGGGGACAGGCCCCCACAGATACGCAGTATTTT
CDR3aa: CAISGGQAPTDTQYF
abundance: few
j_gene: TRBJ2-3
v_gene: TRBV10-3
d_gene: TRBD1

CDR3nt: TGTGCCAGCAGCTTAGTACCTGGGGATAATTCACCCCTCCACTTT
CDR3aa: CASSLVPGDNSPLHF
abundance: NA
j_gene: TRBJ1-6
v_gene: TRBV7-2
d_gene: NA

CDR3nt: TGTGCCACCAGCAGAGATCAGTCAATGAATTCACCCCTCCACTTT
CDR3aa: CATSRDQSMNSPLHF
abundance: NA
j_gene: TRBJ1-6
v_gene: TRBV15
d_gene: NA

CDR3nt: TGTGCCAGTGGGGGGACAGATACGCAGTATTTT
CDR3aa: CASGGTDTQYF
abundance: many
j_gene: TRBJ2-3
v_gene: TRBV5-4
d_gene: NA

CDR3nt: TGTGCCAGCAGTTACTCGACTCAGGGTTACGAGCAGTACTTC
CDR3aa: CASSYSTQGYEQYF
abundance: few
j_gene: TRBJ2-7
v_gene: TRBV6-2/TRBV6-3
d_gene: NA

CDR3nt: TGCAGCGTTGGGCCGACTAGCGGTACAGATACGCAGTATTTT
CDR3aa: CSVGPTSGTDTQYF
abundance: NA
j_gene: TRBJ2-3
v_gene: TRBV29-1
d_gene: TRBD2

CDR3nt: TGTGCCAGCTCACCGTCCGGGGGTTTGCGGGAGACCCAGTACTTC
CDR3aa: CASSPSGGLRETQYF
abundance: NA
j_gene: TRBJ2-5
v_gene: TRBV18
d_gene: NA

CDR3nt: TGTGCCAGCAGTTATCTGGGGCGTGGGCTCGATGAGCAGTTCTTC
CDR3aa: CASSYLGRGLDEQFF
abundance: NA
j_gene: TRBJ2-1
v_gene: TRBV6-2/TRBV6-3
d_gene: NA

CDR3nt: TGTGCCAGCAGTCTAGGGGGCTTGGGTGGCACCGGGGAGCTGTTTTTT
CDR3aa: CASSLGGLGGTGELFF
abundance: NA
j_gene: TRBJ2-2
v_gene: TRBV2
d_gene: TRBD1

CDR3nt: TGTGCCAGCTCACCACCCCGACAGGGGAAGGGAAACACTGAAGCTTTCTTT
CDR3aa: CASSPPRQGKGNTEAFF
abundance: few
j_gene: TRBJ1-1
v_gene: TRBV18
d_gene: TRBD1

CDR3nt: TGCAGTGCTAGAGGGGTGACTAGCGGGAATTTGAATGAGCAGTTCTTC
CDR3aa: CSARGVTSGNLNEQFF
abundance: NA
j_gene: TRBJ2-1
v_gene: TRBV20-1
d_gene: TRBD2

CDR3nt: TGTGCCAGCAGCCCCGCCGACGAGCAGTACTTC
CDR3aa: CASSPADEQYF
abundance: few
j_gene: TRBJ2-7
v_gene: TRBV7-6
d_gene: NA

CDR3nt: TGTGCCAGCAGCTATGGGACGGGCGGGGAGCTGTTTTTT
CDR3aa: CASSYGTGGELFF
abundance: few
j_gene: TRBJ2-2
v_gene: TRBV5-6
d_gene: NA

CDR3nt: TGTGCCAGCAGTTTATTCCCCCCTGGACAAGAGACCCAGTACTTC
CDR3aa: CASSLFPPGQETQYF
abundance: few
j_gene: TRBJ2-5
v_gene: TRBV27
d_gene: NA

CDR3nt: TGTGCCAGTACCGGGACAGGGACTACTAGTGAAGCTTTCTTT
CDR3aa: CASTGTGTTSEAFF
abundance: NA
j_gene: TRBJ1-1
v_gene: TRBV2
d_gene: TRBD1

CDR3nt: TGTGCCAGCAGCAAAAATAACAATGACATGCGCTTT
CDR3aa: CASSKNNNDMRF
abundance: NA
j_gene: TRBJ1-1
v_gene: TRBV21-1
d_gene: NA

CDR3nt: TGTGCCAGCAGCCCCTGGACAGATCAAGATACGCAGTATTTT
CDR3aa: CASSPWTDQDTQYF
abundance: NA
j_gene: TRBJ2-3
v_gene: TRBV7-6
d_gene: NA

CDR3nt: TGTGCCAGCAGCTCTAGCGGGGGCGCAAATACGCAGTATTTT
CDR3aa: CASSSSGGANTQYF
abundance: few
j_gene: TRBJ2-3
v_gene: TRBV6-5
d_gene: TRBD2

CDR3nt: TGCGCCAGCGGGGTGGCAGGCCGAACAGATACGCAGTATTTT
CDR3aa: CASGVAGRTDTQYF
abundance: NA
j_gene: TRBJ2-3
v_gene: TRBV4-1
d_gene: NA

CDR3nt: TGTGCCTGGAGTGTAGGCCCAGGTCGGGGCGAGCAGTACTTC
CDR3aa: CAWSVGPGRGEQYF
abundance: NA
j_gene: TRBJ2-7
v_gene: TRBV30
d_gene: NA

CDR3nt: TGCAGTGCTAGAGATTATACACCGGGGGCTAGGGGGAACACTGAAGCTTTCTTT
CDR3aa: CSARDYTPGARGNTEAFF
abundance: once
j_gene: TRBJ1-1
v_gene: TRBV20-1
d_gene: NA

CDR3nt: TGCAGCGTCCAGCGGGAGAACGAGCAGTACTTC
CDR3aa: CSVQRENEQYF
abundance: many
j_gene: TRBJ2-7
v_gene: TRBV29-1
d_gene: TRBD2

CDR3nt: TGTGCCAGCAGCTTGGCAACAGCCTCCAATGAGCAGTTCTTC
CDR3aa: CASSLATASNEQFF
abundance: NA
j_gene: TRBJ2-1
v_gene: TRBV7-9
d_gene: NA

CDR3nt: TGTGCCAGCAGCACGTCGGGAGCAACCTACGAGCAGTACTTC
CDR3aa: CASSTSGATYEQYF
abundance: many
j_gene: TRBJ2-7
v_gene: TRBV7-9
d_gene: NA

CDR3nt: TGTGCCAGCCCCTATGGCTACACCTTC
CDR3aa: CASPYGYTF
abundance: NA
j_gene: TRBJ1-2
v_gene: TRBV7-2
d_gene: NA

CDR3nt: TGTGCCAGCAGCCCAGGTTCATGGGGGACCCAGTACTTC
CDR3aa: CASSPGSWGTQYF
abundance: NA
j_gene: TRBJ2-5
v_gene: TRBV7-8
d_gene: NA

CDR3nt: TGTGCCAGCAGTCCCGGACAGGGATGGGACGAGCAGTACTTC
CDR3aa: CASSPGQGWDEQYF
abundance: NA
j_gene: TRBJ2-7
v_gene: TRBV27
d_gene: TRBD1

CDR3nt: TGTGCCAGCAGCTTAGGCAGTTTCTACGAGCAGTACTTC
CDR3aa: CASSLGSFYEQYF
abundance: few
j_gene: TRBJ2-7
v_gene: TRBV7-8
d_gene: NA

CDR3nt: TGTGCCATCGGGACCGGCGGTTCGGACGAGCAGTACTTC
CDR3aa: CAIGTGGSDEQYF
abundance: NA
j_gene: TRBJ2-7
v_gene: TRBV15
d_gene: NA

CDR3nt: TGTGCCAGCAGCCCGGCGGACAGGAGCTCCTACGAGCAGTACTTC
CDR3aa: CASSPADRSSYEQYF
abundance: few
j_gene: TRBJ2-7
v_gene: TRBV7-9
d_gene: TRBD1

CDR3nt: TGCGCCAGCAGTCGACAGAGCACGCAGTATTTT
CDR3aa: CASSRQSTQYF
abundance: NA
j_gene: TRBJ2-3
v_gene: TRBV23-1
d_gene: NA

CDR3nt: TGTGCCAGCAGCGCCTGGGGCACAGATACGCAGTATTTT
CDR3aa: CASSAWGTDTQYF
abundance: few
j_gene: TRBJ2-3
v_gene: TRBV9
d_gene: NA

CDR3nt: TGTGCCAGCAGCTTTTGGACAGGGAGAGTTTGCAATCAGCCCCAGCATTTT
CDR3aa: CASSFWTGRVCNQPQHF
abundance: few
j_gene: TRBJ1-5
v_gene: TRBV5-6
d_gene: TRBD1

CDR3nt: TGCAGTGCTAGAGAACCCGGGACTAGTATTACAAATGAGCAGTTCTTC
CDR3aa: CSAREPGTSITNEQFF
abundance: NA
j_gene: TRBJ2-1
v_gene: TRBV20-1
d_gene: TRBD2

CDR3nt: TGTGCCAGCAGTATCGCCAGCGGCGTGGCTGAAGCTTTCTTT
CDR3aa: CASSIASGVAEAFF
abundance: few
j_gene: TRBJ1-1
v_gene: TRBV27
d_gene: NA

CDR3nt: TGTGCCACCAGTGATTTGGGATCGAGTGGGACAGGGGCTGCCGGGGAGCTGTTTTTT
CDR3aa: CATSDLGSSGTGAAGELFF
abundance: many
j_gene: TRBJ2-2
v_gene: TRBV24-1
d_gene: TRBD1

CDR3nt: TGTGCCAGCAGCACTCAGTCAGCCACAGATACGCAGTATTTT
CDR3aa: CASSTQSATDTQYF
abundance: NA
j_gene: TRBJ2-3
v_gene: TRBV7-8
d_gene: NA

CDR3nt: TGCGCCAGCAGCTTGGCGTGGGGCACAGATACGCAGTATTTT
CDR3aa: CASSLAWGTDTQYF
abundance: few
j_gene: TRBJ2-3
v_gene: TRBV5-1
d_gene: NA

CDR3nt: TGTGCCTGGACCCTAGCGGGGGGGCGAGATACGCAGTATTTT
CDR3aa: CAWTLAGGRDTQYF
abundance: NA
j_gene: TRBJ2-3
v_gene: TRBV30
d_gene: TRBD2

CDR3nt: TGTGCCAGCAGTTTGCGGACCGGCCCGGGGACTGAAGCTTTCTTT
CDR3aa: CASSLRTGPGTEAFF
abundance: few
j_gene: TRBJ1-1
v_gene: TRBV25-1
d_gene: NA

CDR3nt: TGTGCCAGCAGCTTGGCCCTCTTCCGAGTAGGTGATGGCTACACCTTC
CDR3aa: CASSLALFRVGDGYTF
abundance: few
j_gene: TRBJ1-2
v_gene: TRBV5-4
d_gene: NA

CDR3nt: TGTGCCAGCAGCTTTGGGGCAGGGGGCTACGAGCAGTACTTC
CDR3aa: CASSFGAGGYEQYF
abundance: NA
j_gene: TRBJ2-7
v_gene: TRBV7-2
d_gene: TRBD1

CDR3nt: TGCGCCAGCAGCTTGCTTACAGGGAAAAACAATGAGCAGTTCTTC
CDR3aa: CASSLLTGKNNEQFF
abundance: NA
j_gene: TRBJ2-1
v_gene: TRBV5-1
d_gene: NA

CDR3nt: TGTGCCAGCAGCGAGGGGGGGAGGCGGAATGAGCAGTTCTTC
CDR3aa: CASSEGGRRNEQFF
abundance: NA
j_gene: TRBJ2-1
v_gene: TRBV7-9
d_gene: NA

CDR3nt: TGCAGTGCTAGAGATCCGGGTGGACAGGGAACCTACGAGCAGTACTTC
CDR3aa: CSARDPGGQGTYEQYF
abundance: NA
j_gene: TRBJ2-7
v_gene: TRBV20-1
d_gene: TRBD1

CDR3nt: TGTGCCAGCAGCCAGGGAGAGAACACTGAAGCTTTCTTT
CDR3aa: CASSQGENTEAFF
abundance: few
j_gene: TRBJ1-1
v_gene: TRBV3-1
d_gene: NA

CDR3nt: TGTGCCAGCAGTTTAGCAAGCGGGCTCCTGGGAGGCACAGATACGCAGTATTTT
CDR3aa: CASSLASGLLGGTDTQYF
abundance: NA
j_gene: TRBJ2-3
v_gene: TRBV12-3/TRBV12-4
d_gene: NA

CDR3nt: TGCAGCGGAGGAACTTTGAACACCGGGGAGCTGTTTTTT
CDR3aa: CSGGTLNTGELFF
abundance: many
j_gene: TRBJ2-2
v_gene: TRBV29-1
d_gene: NA

CDR3nt: TGTGCCAGCAGCTCCCAAGGACAGGCTAACTATGGCTACACCTTC
CDR3aa: CASSSQGQANYGYTF
abundance: NA
j_gene: TRBJ1-2
v_gene: TRBV7-6
d_gene: TRBD1